What follows are 18 T cell receptor beta chains derived from one specimen sequenced in a study of T cells in Graves' hyperthyroidism and ophthalmopathy. Amplification of TCR beta CDR3 regions was performed using RNA transcripts as template. Initially, a first-round RT-PCR of the TCR CDR3 employed the HTBI primer set. TCRdb re-analysed the multiplex PCR reads in MiXCR, keeping a single row per CDR3 protein. The sample comprises 30,000 to 45,000 distinct CDR3 sequences, roughly 50% of which are singletons, and roughly 17% rests with the top ten. Sequenced: blood. The receptors derive from a middle-aged man with Graves' ophthalmopathy.

The gene calls are TRBV5-1 and TRBJ1-5; 11 bases are a match to TRBD1. Germline CDR1 and CDR2: SGHRS and YFSETQ. The V segment lost 5 bases and the J segment 11 bases; nucleotides outside the gene matches: 9. This CDR3 has 14 residues. CDR3 loop: CASRGTGGSETQHF. The DNA for the CDR3 is TGCGCCAGCAGAGGGACAGGGGGTTCCGAGACCCAGCATTTT. Supplemented by reference TRBV5-1 and TRBJ1-5, the full variable domain reads KAGVTQTPRYLIKTRGQQVTLSCSPISGHRSVSWYQQTPGQGLQFLFEYFSETQRNKGNFPGRFSGRQFSNSRSEMNVSTLELGDSALYLCASRGTGGSETQHFGDGTRLSIL.

This clonotype was seen many times. This chain links TRBV4-1 with TRBJ1-6; 9 bases match TRBD1. The CDR3 totals 18 residues. The V gene end was trimmed by 1 base and the J gene end by 7 bases; junction bases not matched to a gene: 11. The germline CDR1 and CDR2 sequences are MGHRA and YSYEKL. The CDR3 protein is CASSQAQDRGGVNSPLHF. The CDR3 region has the DNA TGCGCCAGCAGCCAAGCCCAGGACAGGGGAGGTGTAAATTCACCCCTCCACTTT.

This clonotype is medium-sized (0.01 to 0.1%) within its sample. The chain carries TRBV7-2 and TRBJ2-3; no firm D call. In germline, CDR1 is SGHTA, CDR2 FQGNSA. The V end lost 5 bases, the J end lost 5 bases, and 8 bases lay between the germline ends. This CDR3 contains 12 residues. The CDR3 coding sequence is TGTGCCAGCAGCATTCGAATAGATACGCAGTATTTT. Translating it yields CASSIRIDTQYF.

Points on this clonotype: Mismatch with germline at one junction end may stem from a read error. J is TRBJ2-3 and V is TRBV5-1, with D possibly TRBD2 on 5 matching bases. The CDR3 spans 18 residues. Germline V gene lookup returns CDR1 SGHRS and CDR2 YFSETQ. CDR3 in amino acids: CASSRSYYSDDSTDTQYF. CDR3 bases: TGCGCCAGCAGCCGCTCTTACTATAGCGACGATAGCACAGATACTCAGTATTTT.

CDR3 amino acids: CASSYGQGASYEQYF. CDR3 nucleotides: TGTGCCAGCAGTTACGGACAGGGGGCCTCCTACGAGCAGTACTTC. This sequence joins TRBV6-5 and TRBJ2-7, with TRBD1 identical over 11 bases. The CDR3 contains 15 residues. The germline gives CDR1 MNHEY, CDR2 SVGAGI. V dropped 2 bases and J dropped 0; count of bases not matched to a gene: 0.

This clonotype was seen many times. The gene calls are TRBV20-1 and TRBJ2-1; the match to TRBD1 covers 7 bases. Germline CDR1 is DFQATT and CDR2 is SNEGSKA (reference sequence). Trimming at V came to 5 bases and at J to 5 bases, leaving 9 bases not matched to a gene. The CDR3 spans 14 residues. The CDR3, as DNA: TGCAGTGCTGACAGGGCCCGGGGCCACAATGAGCAGTTCTTC. Protein: CSADRARGHNEQFF.

The chain uses TRBV27 and TRBJ1-2; D call uncertain. V gave up 4 bases and J gave up 2 bases, with 11 bases separating them. Germline values: CDR1 MNHEY, CDR2 SMNVEV (reference sequence). The CDR3 has 14 residues. The CDR3 nucleotides read TGTGCCAGCAGTTCTCCCGGAGGAAACTATGGCTACACCTTC. This sequence encodes CASSSPGGNYGYTF.

The chain couples TRBV29-1 to TRBJ2-1, with 11 bases fitting TRBD2. The CDR3 runs 14 residues. V lost 2 bases, J lost 7 bases, and 4 bases stayed unmatched. CDR1 SQVTM and CDR2 ANQGSEA come from the germline V gene. This CDR3 reads CSVELAGGDNEQFF. In DNA, the CDR3 is TGCAGCGTTGAACTAGCGGGGGGCGATAATGAGCAGTTCTTC.

Note on this clonotype: At one end the junction does not follow the germline gene, possibly because of a read error. The chain joins TRBV7-9 to TRBJ2-3; D is possibly TRBD2 (6 bases). The germline CDR1 and CDR2 sequences are SEHNR and FQNEAQ (reference sequence). This CDR3 is 15 amino acids long. This chain's CDR3 is CANSPMGGRSYTQYF. The CDR3 DNA follows: TGTGCCAACAGCCCCATGGGGGGAAGGTCATATACGCAGTATTTT.

This clonotype turned up a few times. This chain joins TRBV3-1 and TRBJ1-4; TRBD1 aligns across 8 bases. Germline V gene data show CDR1 as LGHDT and CDR2 as YNNKEL (reference sequence). The CDR3 is 16 residues long. Trimming removed 5 bases from V and 12 bases from J; junction bases left unmatched: 17. The CDR3 nucleotides read TGTGCCAGCAGCGCCCGACAGGGGTTTATACCCGAGGAACTGTTTTTT. It specifies CASSARQGFIPEELFF.

This clonotype was counted at least ten times. The chain has TRBV6-5 and TRBJ2-5; 9 nucleotides agree with TRBD2. CDR3 length equals 15 residues. CDR1 MNHEY and CDR2 SVGAGI come from the germline V gene. The J segment lost 3 bases and the V segment lost 6 bases, leaving 8 bases of the junction unmatched. The CDR3 DNA reads TGTGCCAGCAGCTACCTAGCGGGACATAAAGAGACCCAGTACTTC. Its translation is CASSYLAGHKETQYF.

This clonotype was recorded many times. J is TRBJ2-6 and V is TRBV28, with a possible D match to TRBD2 (5 bases). V lost 7 bases, J lost 0 bases, and 16 bases lay in between. The CDR3 is 17 amino acids. CDR1 and CDR2 from the germline V gene are MDHEN and SYDVKM. The CDR3 coding sequence is TGTGCCAGCACCCCTTTTCGACGGGGCTCTGGGGCCAACGTCCTGACTTTC. Its translation: CASTPFRRGSGANVLTF.

V is TRBV7-2 and J is TRBJ2-1; D remains unclear. In germline, CDR1 is SGHTA, CDR2 FQGNSA. This CDR3 is built from 11 residues. V lost 3 bases and J lost 8, with 5 bases in between. The CDR3, as DNA: TGTGCCAGCAGCTTTTACGATGAGCAGTTCTTC. Translation: CASSFYDEQFF.

This chain links TRBV20-1 with TRBJ2-7; D perhaps matches TRBD2 (5 bases). This CDR3 is built from 15 residues. Germline CDR1 and CDR2: DFQATT and SNEGSKA (reference sequence). Trimming took off 0 bases at V and 4 bases at J, with 16 bases between the two ends. CDR3 residues: CSARDGRSATYEQYF. The CDR3 DNA is TGCAGTGCTAGAGATGGGCGTAGCGCCACTTACGAGCAGTACTTC.

The chain carries TRBV9 and TRBJ2-5; D uncertain. Germline-derived CDR1 and CDR2 are SGDLS and YYNGEE. V was trimmed by 0 bases and J by 9 bases, leaving 12 bases between them. This CDR3 is built from 13 residues. CDR3 residues: CASSVDQNQPQYF. Written as DNA, the CDR3 is TGTGCCAGCAGCGTAGACCAGAATCAGCCCCAGTACTTC.

By sample fraction, this clonotype is medium-sized. This rearrangement joins TRBV2 to TRBJ1-5, with D perhaps TRBD1 (6 bases). CDR3 length equals 18 residues. CDR1 and CDR2 (germline): SNHLY, FYNNEI. The ends were cut back, 4 bases at V and 2 bases at J, with 21 bases in the middle. CDR3 sequence: CASSVRVVAGAGNQPQHF. The CDR3 DNA follows: TGTGCCAGCAGTGTGAGGGTTGTCGCGGGGGCAGGCAATCAGCCCCAGCATTTT. Supplemented by reference TRBV2 and TRBJ1-5, the full variable domain reads EPEVTQTPSHQVTQMGQEVILRCVPISNHLYFYWYRQILGQKVEFLVSFYNNEISEKSEIFDDQFSVERPDGSNFTLKIRSTKLEDSAMYFCASSVRVVAGAGNQPQHFGDGTRLSIL.

Remarks on this clonotype: The junction departs from the called germline gene at one end, perhaps through a read error. This chain connects TRBV10-3 to TRBJ2-2; perhaps TRBD2 as D (5 bases). CDR3 length: 16 residues. The germline V gene encodes CDR1 ENHRY and CDR2 SYGVKD. CDR3 DNA sequence: TGTGCTATCAGCACACCGCAAGCGGCGAAGACCGGGGAGCTGTTTTTT. Amino acid sequence: CAISTPQAAKTGELFF.

This clonotype has just a few counts. The J gene is TRBJ2-7, the V gene TRBV29-1; D possibly uses TRBD1 or TRBD2 (5 bases each). V lost 7 bases to trimming and J lost 0 bases, with 13 bases between them. This CDR3 has 13 residues. CDR1 is SQVTM and CDR2 is ANQGSEA in the germline V gene. CDR3 sequence: CSDTGRSSYEQYF. In nucleotides, the CDR3 is TGCAGCGATACGGGACGGAGCTCCTACGAGCAGTACTTC.